This T cell receptor (beta chain) was obtained from a study of blood T cell repertoires in COVID-19. Looking at the study overall: The origin of the acute and convalescent COVID-19 samples was the United States, Italy and Spain. Sources were T cells, B-cell-depleted T cells, or PBMCs; the material itself was cDNA or gDNA.

This CDR3 is 16 amino acids long. Trimming cost V 4 bases and J 0 bases, with 14 bases left between them. Germline V gene lookup returns CDR1 SGDLS and CDR2 YYNGEE. In the original analysis: Amplification of reference gene primers was used by the study to estimate nucleated cell counts. This table comes from immunoSEQ multiplex PCR, and its TCRdb copy is limited to in-frame clones, with some not included. V and J calls and clone size follow that table, whereas D and trimming were derived from the DNA. The table includes about 230,000 clones, 80% to 85% detected once. This TCR came from a man in his forties with acute or convalescent COVID-19. Sequencing used peripheral blood. V and J are TRBV9 and TRBJ1-5; the D gene is possibly TRBD1 (6 bases). The CDR3 DNA reads as TGTGCCAGCAGCATTGGACAGAGACATAGCAATCAGCCCCAGCATTTT. It is translated as CASSIGQRHSNQPQHF.